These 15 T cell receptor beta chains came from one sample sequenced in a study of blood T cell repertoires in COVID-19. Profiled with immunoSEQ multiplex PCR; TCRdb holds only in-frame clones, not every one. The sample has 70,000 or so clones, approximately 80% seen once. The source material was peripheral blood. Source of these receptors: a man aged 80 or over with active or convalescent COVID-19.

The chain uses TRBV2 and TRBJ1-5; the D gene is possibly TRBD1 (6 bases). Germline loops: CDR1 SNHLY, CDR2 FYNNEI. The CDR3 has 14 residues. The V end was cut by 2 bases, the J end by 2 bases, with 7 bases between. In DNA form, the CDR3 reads TGTGCCAGCAGTGAAAACAGGGGCAATCAGCCCCAGCATTTT. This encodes CASSENRGNQPQHF.

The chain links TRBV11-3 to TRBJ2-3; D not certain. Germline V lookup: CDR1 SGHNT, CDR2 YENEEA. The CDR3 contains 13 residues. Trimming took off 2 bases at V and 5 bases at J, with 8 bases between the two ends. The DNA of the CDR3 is TGTGCCAGCAGCTTACTACCCCGAGATACGCAGTATTTT. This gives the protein CASSLLPRDTQYF. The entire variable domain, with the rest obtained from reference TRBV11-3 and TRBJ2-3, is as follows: EAGVVQSPRYKIIEKKQPVAFWCNPISGHNTLYWYLQNLGQGPELLIRYENEEAVDDSQLPKDRFSAERLKGVDSTLKIQPAELGDSAVYLCASSLLPRDTQYFGPGTRLTVL.

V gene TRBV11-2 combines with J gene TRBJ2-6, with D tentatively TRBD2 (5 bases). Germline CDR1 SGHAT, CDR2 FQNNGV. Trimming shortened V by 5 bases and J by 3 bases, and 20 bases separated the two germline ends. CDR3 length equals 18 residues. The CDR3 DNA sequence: TGTGCCAGCAGCATTATCCGAAGCCGAGGGCGTGGGGCCAACGTCCTGACTTTC. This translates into CASSIIRSRGRGANVLTF.

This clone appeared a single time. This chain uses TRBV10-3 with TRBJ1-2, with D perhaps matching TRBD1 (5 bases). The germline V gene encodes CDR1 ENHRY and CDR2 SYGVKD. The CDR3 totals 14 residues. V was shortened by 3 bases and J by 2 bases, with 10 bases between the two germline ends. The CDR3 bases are TGTGCCATCAGTGACAGGGTGATGAACTATGGCTACACCTTC. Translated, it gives CAISDRVMNYGYTF.

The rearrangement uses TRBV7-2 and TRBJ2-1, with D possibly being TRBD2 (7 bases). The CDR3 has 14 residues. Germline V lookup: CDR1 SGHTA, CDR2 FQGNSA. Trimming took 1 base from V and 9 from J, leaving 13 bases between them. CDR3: CASSLGPGGSEQFF. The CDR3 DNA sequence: TGTGCCAGCAGCTTAGGTCCGGGGGGCAGTGAGCAGTTCTTC.

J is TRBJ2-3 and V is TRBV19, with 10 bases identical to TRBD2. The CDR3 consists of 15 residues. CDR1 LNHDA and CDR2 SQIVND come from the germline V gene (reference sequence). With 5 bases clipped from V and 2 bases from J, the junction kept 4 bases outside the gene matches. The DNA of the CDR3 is TGTGCCAGTAGTTCCGGACTAGCGGACACAGATACGCAGTATTTT. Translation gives CASSSGLADTDTQYF.

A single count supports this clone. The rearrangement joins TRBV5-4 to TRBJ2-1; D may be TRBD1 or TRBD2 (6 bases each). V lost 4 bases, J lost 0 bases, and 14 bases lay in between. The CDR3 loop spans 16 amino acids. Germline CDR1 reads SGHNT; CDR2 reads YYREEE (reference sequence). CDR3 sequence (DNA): TGTGCCAGCAGCCTGGAGGGGGACCTCTCCTACAATGAGCAGTTCTTC. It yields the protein CASSLEGDLSYNEQFF.

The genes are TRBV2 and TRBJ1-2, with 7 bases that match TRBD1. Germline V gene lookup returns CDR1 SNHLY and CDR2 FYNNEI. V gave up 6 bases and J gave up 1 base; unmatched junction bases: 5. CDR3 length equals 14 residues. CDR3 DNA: TGTGCCAGCAGGGGGGACAGAATTAACTATGGCTACACCTTC. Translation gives CASRGDRINYGYTF. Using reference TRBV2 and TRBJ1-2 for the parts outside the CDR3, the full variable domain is EPEVTQTPSHQVTQMGQEVILRCVPISNHLYFYWYRQILGQKVEFLVSFYNNEISEKSEIFDDQFSVERPDGSNFTLKIRSTKLEDSAMYFCASRGDRINYGYTFGSGTRLTVV.

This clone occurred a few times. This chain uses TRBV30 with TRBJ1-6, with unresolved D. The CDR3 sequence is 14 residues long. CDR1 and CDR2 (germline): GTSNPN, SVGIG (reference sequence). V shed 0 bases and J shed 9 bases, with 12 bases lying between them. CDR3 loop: CAWSVLDIGSPLHF. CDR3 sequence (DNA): TGTGCCTGGAGTGTACTCGATATTGGTTCACCCCTCCACTTT.

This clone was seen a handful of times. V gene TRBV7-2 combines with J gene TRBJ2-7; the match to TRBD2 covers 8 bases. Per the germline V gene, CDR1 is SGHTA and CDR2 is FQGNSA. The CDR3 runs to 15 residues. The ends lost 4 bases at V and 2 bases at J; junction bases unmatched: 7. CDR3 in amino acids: CASSSPTSGTYEQYF. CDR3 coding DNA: TGTGCCAGCAGCTCCCCAACTAGCGGAACCTACGAGCAGTACTTC.

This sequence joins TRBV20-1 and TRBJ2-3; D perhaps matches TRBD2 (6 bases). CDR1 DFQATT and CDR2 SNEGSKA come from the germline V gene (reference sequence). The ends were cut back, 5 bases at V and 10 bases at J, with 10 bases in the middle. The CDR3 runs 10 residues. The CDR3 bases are TGCAGTGCTCGGGAGCGGGCGCAGTATTTT. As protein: CSARERAQYF.

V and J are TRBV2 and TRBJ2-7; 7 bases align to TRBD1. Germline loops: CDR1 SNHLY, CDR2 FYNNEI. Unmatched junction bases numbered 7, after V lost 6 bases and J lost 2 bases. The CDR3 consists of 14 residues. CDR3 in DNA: TGTGCCAGCAGACCGGGACAGCTGCCCTACGAGCAGTACTTC. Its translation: CASRPGQLPYEQYF.

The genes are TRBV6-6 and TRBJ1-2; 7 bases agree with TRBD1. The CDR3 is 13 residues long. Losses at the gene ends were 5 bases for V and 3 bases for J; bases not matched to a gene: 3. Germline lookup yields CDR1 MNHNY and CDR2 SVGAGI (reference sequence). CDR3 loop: CASSRDSYYGYTF. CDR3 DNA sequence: TGTGCCAGCAGTCGGGACAGCTACTATGGCTACACCTTC.

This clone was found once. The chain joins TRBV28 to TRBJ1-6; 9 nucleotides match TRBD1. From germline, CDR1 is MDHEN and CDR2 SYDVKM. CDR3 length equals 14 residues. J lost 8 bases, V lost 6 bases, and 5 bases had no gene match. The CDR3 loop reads CASRVRDRDSPLHF. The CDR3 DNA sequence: TGTGCCAGCAGGGTGCGGGACAGGGATTCACCCCTCCACTTT.

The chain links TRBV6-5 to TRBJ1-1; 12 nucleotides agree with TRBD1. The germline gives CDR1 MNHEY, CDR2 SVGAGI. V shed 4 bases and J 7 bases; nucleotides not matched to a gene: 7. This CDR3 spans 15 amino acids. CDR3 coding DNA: TGTGCCAGCAGTTTAGGGACAGGGGGCTTGAGTGAAGCTTTCTTT. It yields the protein CASSLGTGGLSEAFF.